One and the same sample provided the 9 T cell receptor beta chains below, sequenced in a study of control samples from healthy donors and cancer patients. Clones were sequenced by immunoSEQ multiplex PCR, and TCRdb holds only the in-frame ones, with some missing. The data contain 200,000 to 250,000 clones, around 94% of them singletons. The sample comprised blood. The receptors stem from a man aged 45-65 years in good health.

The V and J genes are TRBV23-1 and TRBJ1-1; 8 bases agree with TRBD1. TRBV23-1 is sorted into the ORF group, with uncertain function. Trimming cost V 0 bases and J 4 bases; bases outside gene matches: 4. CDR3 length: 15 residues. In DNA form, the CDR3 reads TGCGCCAGCAGTCAATCTGCAGGGGGCTGCACTGAAGCTTTCTTT. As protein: CASSQSAGGCTEAFF.

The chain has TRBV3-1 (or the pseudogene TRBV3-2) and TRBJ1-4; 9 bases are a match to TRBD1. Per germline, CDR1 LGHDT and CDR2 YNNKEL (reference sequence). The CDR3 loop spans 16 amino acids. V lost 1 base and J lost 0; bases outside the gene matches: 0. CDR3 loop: CASSQGTGATNEKLFF. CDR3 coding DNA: TGTGCCAGCAGCCAAGGGACAGGGGCAACTAATGAAAAACTGTTTTTT.

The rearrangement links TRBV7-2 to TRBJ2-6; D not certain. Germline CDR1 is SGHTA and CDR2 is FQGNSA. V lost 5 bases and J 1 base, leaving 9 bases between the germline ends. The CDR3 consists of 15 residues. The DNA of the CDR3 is TGTGCCAGCAGCCCGACACGATCTGGGGCCAACGTCCTGACTTTC. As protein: CASSPTRSGANVLTF.

In DNA, the CDR3 is TGCGCCAGCAGCAAGGGGGACGGGACAATGACTTACAATGAGCAGTTCTTC. Amino acids: CASSKGDGTMTYNEQFF. The chain carries TRBV5-1 and TRBJ2-1; the D gene is possibly TRBD1 (6 bases). Trimming removed 4 bases from V and 4 bases from J, with 21 bases in between. Germline V gives CDR1 SGHRS, CDR2 YFSETQ. The CDR3 contains 17 residues. The full variable domain, with the rest looked up from reference TRBV5-1 and TRBJ2-1, is KAGVTQTPRYLIKTRGQQVTLSCSPISGHRSVSWYQQTPGQGLQFLFEYFSETQRNKGNFPGRFSGRQFSNSRSEMNVSTLELGDSALYLCASSKGDGTMTYNEQFFGPGTRLTVL.

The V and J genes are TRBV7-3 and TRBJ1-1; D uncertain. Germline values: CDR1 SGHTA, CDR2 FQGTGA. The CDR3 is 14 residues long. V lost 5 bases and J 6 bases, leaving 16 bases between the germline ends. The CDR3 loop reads CASSALPGGPEAFF. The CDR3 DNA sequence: TGTGCCAGCAGCGCCCTCCCAGGCGGCCCTGAAGCTTTCTTT.

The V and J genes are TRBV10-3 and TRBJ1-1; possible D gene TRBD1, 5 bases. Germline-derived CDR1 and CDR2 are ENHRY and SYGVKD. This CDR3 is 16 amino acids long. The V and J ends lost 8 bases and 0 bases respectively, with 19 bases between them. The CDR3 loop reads CAISQGVQFMNTEAFF. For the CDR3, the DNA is TGTGCCATCTCCCAGGGAGTTCAATTTATGAACACTGAAGCTTTCTTT.

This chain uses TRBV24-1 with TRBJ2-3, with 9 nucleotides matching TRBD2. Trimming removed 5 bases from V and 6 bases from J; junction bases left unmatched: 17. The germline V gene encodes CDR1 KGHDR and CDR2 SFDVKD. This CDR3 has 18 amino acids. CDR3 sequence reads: CATSGQGSSGDFGDTQYF. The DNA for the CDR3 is TGTGCCACCAGTGGGCAGGGTTCTAGCGGGGATTTTGGGGATACGCAGTATTTT.

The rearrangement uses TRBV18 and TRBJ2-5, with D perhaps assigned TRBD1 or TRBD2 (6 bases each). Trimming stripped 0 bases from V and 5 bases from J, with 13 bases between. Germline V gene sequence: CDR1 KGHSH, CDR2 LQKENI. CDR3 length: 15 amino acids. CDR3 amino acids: CASSPPGQGRETQYF. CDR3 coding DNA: TGTGCCAGCTCACCACCCGGCCAGGGGAGGGAGACCCAGTACTTC.

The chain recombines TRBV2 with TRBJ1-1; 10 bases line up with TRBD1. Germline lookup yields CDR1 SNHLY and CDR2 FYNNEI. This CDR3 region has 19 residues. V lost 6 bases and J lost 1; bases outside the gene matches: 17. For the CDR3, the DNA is TGTGCCAGCAGGCCGAGACTGGGACAGGGGATAAGTCGGAACACTGAAGCTTTCTTT. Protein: CASRPRLGQGISRNTEAFF.